A single sample gave rise to the 6 T cell receptor beta chains below, sequenced in a study of T cell responses to AZD1222 COVID-19 vaccine. Sequenced by immunoSEQ multiplex PCR; TCRdb stores in-frame clones only, minus some. The table records some 180,000 clones, 85% to 95% of them present only once. The sample was peripheral blood, taken 28 days after the second AZD1222 dose. The receptor set was obtained from an adult who received the AZD1222 COVID-19 vaccine.

This chain links TRBV28 with TRBJ1-4; D call uncertain. Germline V gene sequence: CDR1 MDHEN, CDR2 SYDVKM. The CDR3 is made up of 17 amino acids. The V end lost 6 bases, the J end lost 0 bases, and 17 bases lay between the germline ends. CDR3 in DNA: TGTGCCAGCAGCCCGAGCTCGGTCGGTGCAACTAATGAAAAACTGTTTTTT. Protein: CASSPSSVGATNEKLFF.

The chain couples TRBV10-3 to TRBJ1-4; D is perhaps TRBD1 (5 bases). Trimming cost V 10 bases and J 2 bases, with 11 bases left between them. Per the germline V gene, CDR1 is ENHRY and CDR2 is SYGVKD. The CDR3 is made up of 13 amino acids. DNA for the CDR3: TGTGCCACGGGACCGGGGACTAATGAAAAACTGTTTTTT. Amino acids: CATGPGTNEKLFF.

The V and J genes are TRBV27 and TRBJ1-6; 7 bases are a match to TRBD1. Germline assignment: CDR1 MNHEY and CDR2 SMNVEV (reference sequence). CDR3 length equals 14 residues. J gave up 8 bases and V 5 bases, and 6 bases lay outside the gene matches. The chain's CDR3 is CASSTRDSDSPLHF. DNA for the CDR3: TGTGCCAGCAGTACCCGGGACAGTGATTCACCCCTCCACTTT.

V usage is TRBV7-3 and J usage is TRBJ1-5; D is undetermined. The germline V and J ends were trimmed by 0 bases and 3 bases, with 6 bases remaining between them. The length of the CDR3 is 14 residues. Germline assignment: CDR1 SGHTA and CDR2 FQGTGA. CDR3 amino acids: CASSLTPTNQPQHF. Here the CDR3 DNA reads TGTGCCAGCAGCTTAACGCCGACCAATCAGCCCCAGCATTTT.

This clone has a single count. This chain uses TRBV30 with TRBJ2-7; D is uncertain. Trimming took off 2 bases at V and 0 bases at J, with 2 bases between the two ends. The germline CDR1 and CDR2 sequences are GTSNPN and SVGIG (reference sequence). CDR3 length: 11 amino acids. The DNA for the CDR3 is TGTGCCTGGAGTCCCTCCTACGAGCAGTACTTC. Translating gives CAWSPSYEQYF. The full variable domain, with the rest looked up from reference TRBV30 and TRBJ2-7, is SQTIHQWPATLVQPVGSPLSLECTVEGTSNPNLYWYRQAAGRGLQLLFYSVGIGQISSEVPQNLSASRPQDRQFILSSKKLLLSDSGFYLCAWSPSYEQYFGPGTRLTVT.

The rearrangement uses TRBV4-1 and TRBJ1-3; D possibly corresponds to TRBD1 (5 bases). The V end lost 2 bases, the J end lost 8 bases, and 25 bases lay between the germline ends. The CDR3 extends over 18 amino acids. Germline V gene sequence: CDR1 MGHRA, CDR2 YSYEKL. DNA of the CDR3: TGCGCCAGCAGCCAATTTCCTGCCTGGGACGGGGTTAGGTACACCATATATTTT. This encodes CASSQFPAWDGVRYTIYF.